This is a list of T cell receptor beta chains from one sample in a study of cytomegalovirus exposure and HLA in healthy donors. TCRdb's table, derived via immunoSEQ multiplex PCR, lists solely in-frame clones and lacks some. This table holds roughly 150,000 clones, approximately 80% found once. The sequencing sample was made of PBMCs. These receptors were obtained from a woman aged 35 to 49 in good health and CMV-seropositive. The CDR3 runs from the conserved cysteine through the conserved F or W. Each record gives: CDR3 length, J gene, clone size, V gene, D gene, CDR3 DNA, CDR3 protein. A D gene is named only where the DNA matches it firmly. Part of the rows lack a size; the others show once, few, many or a class for expanded clones.

>13|TRBJ1-4|.|TRBV2|TRBD1
TGTGCCGGACAGACAGGGATTAATGAAAAACTGTTTTTT
CAGQTGINEKLFF
>13|TRBJ2-3|.|TRBV25-1|.
TGTGCCAGCAGTGAGCCTCCGGGGGATACGCAGTATTTT
CASSEPPGDTQYF
>15|TRBJ2-5|once|TRBV7-6|TRBD2
TGTGCCAGCAGCTCCGAGCGGGGGGCCCCGGGGACCCAGTACTTC
CASSSERGAPGTQYF
>14|TRBJ1-6|.|TRBV5-5|.
TGTGCCAGCAGTATAGGGACATGGAATCTACCCCTCCACTTT
CASSIGTWNLPLHF
>14|TRBJ1-1|.|TRBV5-4|.
TGTGCCAGCAGCTTGGCGGGGGTTGGCACTGAAGCTTTCTTT
CASSLAGVGTEAFF
>17|TRBJ2-5|.|TRBV7-9|.
TGTGCCAGCAGCTTAGCTCTTAGGGAGTGGGGCCAAGAGACCCAGTACTTC
CASSLALREWGQETQYF
>15|TRBJ1-1|.|TRBV9|.
TGTGCCAGCAGCGTCATTCGGACAGCGAACACTGAAGCTTTCTTT
CASSVIRTANTEAFF
>13|TRBJ2-3|.|TRBV7-3|.
TGTGCCAGCAGGGGGGGAGTCACAGATACGCAGTATTTT
CASRGGVTDTQYF
>12|TRBJ1-1|few|TRBV28|.
TGTGCCAGCAGTCCCGCGGTCACTGAAGCTTTCTTT
CASSPAVTEAFF
>15|TRBJ1-5|.|TRBV7-9|.
TGTGCCAGCAGCTTCGGCGACAATTTTGGTCAGCCCCAGCATTTT
CASSFGDNFGQPQHF
>13|TRBJ1-1|.|TRBV30|.
TGTGCCTGGGACGGTGGGGGCGACACTGAAGCTTTCTTT
CAWDGGGDTEAFF
>13|TRBJ1-1|.|TRBV7-2|.
TGTGCCAGCAGCCTAGCTGGCCCTACTGAAGCTTTCTTT
CASSLAGPTEAFF
>14|TRBJ1-5|.|TRBV28|TRBD1
TGTGCCAGCAGACTGGACAGGGGGCATCAGCCCCAGCATTTT
CASRLDRGHQPQHF
>15|TRBJ1-3|.|TRBV4-1|TRBD1
TGCGCCAGCAGCCAAGAAAGGGGGCTGGGTAACACCATATATTTT
CASSQERGLGNTIYF
>14|TRBJ1-3|.|TRBV10-3|.
TGTGCCATCACCCGGACAGACGCGAGAAACACCATATATTTT
CAITRTDARNTIYF
>14|TRBJ1-1|.|TRBV5-1|.
TGCGCCAGCAGCTCCCGGGACCCGGGGGGTGAAGCTTTCTTT
CASSSRDPGGEAFF
>15|TRBJ1-5|.|TRBV4-3|.
TGCGCCAGCAGCCAAGATCTGGGGCAGAATCAGCCCCAGCATTTT
CASSQDLGQNQPQHF
>15|TRBJ2-1|.|TRBV7-7|TRBD1
TGTGCCAGCAGCTCCGGACAGGTATTTGGCAATGAGCAGTTCTTC
CASSSGQVFGNEQFF
>15|TRBJ1-2|few|TRBV15|.
TGTGCCACCAGCAGAGCGCTATCGACAGAAAATGGCTACACCTTC
CATSRALSTENGYTF
>13|TRBJ2-7|.|TRBV5-1|.
TGCGCCAGCAGCTTGGTACAGGCCGACGAGCAGTACTTC
CASSLVQADEQYF
>15|TRBJ1-4|few|TRBV7-6|.
TGTGCCAGCAGCTTAGGCGGCGGGCAAGCAGAAAAACTGTTTTTT
CASSLGGGQAEKLFF
>14|TRBJ2-2|.|TRBV29-1|.
TGCAGCGTTGTCACAGGGCCGGGCACCGGGGAGCTGTTTTTT
CSVVTGPGTGELFF
>15|TRBJ1-3|.|TRBV6-5|.
TGTGCCAGCTCCACAGTACCCCACTCTGGAAACACCATATATTTT
CASSTVPHSGNTIYF
>16|TRBJ2-1|.|TRBV11-2|.
TGTGCCAGCAGCCGAAAACAGGGTATCTCCTACAATGAGCAGTTCTTC
CASSRKQGISYNEQFF
>18|TRBJ2-1|.|TRBV28|TRBD2
TGTGCCAGCAGTCTTCCGGGACTAGCGAGCCCCAACTACAATGAGCAGTTCTTC
CASSLPGLASPNYNEQFF
>14|TRBJ1-2|.|TRBV29-1|TRBD1
TGCAGCGGGGGGGATTGGGGGACAGGTTTTGGCTACACCTTC
CSGGDWGTGFGYTF
>15|TRBJ2-5|.|TRBV28|TRBD1
TGTGCCAGCAGTTTATGGCAGGGGGCAGGCGAGACCCAGTACTTC
CASSLWQGAGETQYF
>14|TRBJ1-4|.|TRBV28|.
TGTGCCAGCAGTTCAGGGAGGGAGGAGGAAAAACTGTTTTTT
CASSSGREEEKLFF
>13|TRBJ2-3|.|TRBV5-6|TRBD2
TGTGCCAGCACTCCGGGGGGATCAGATACGCAGTATTTT
CASTPGGSDTQYF
>13|TRBJ1-2|.|TRBV28|TRBD1
TGTGCCAGCAGTTTGGACAGGGACTATGGCTACACCTTC
CASSLDRDYGYTF
>15|TRBJ2-7|.|TRBV4-1|TRBD2
TGCGCCAGCAGCCAATCCGGACTAGGCGGATACGAGCAGTACTTC
CASSQSGLGGYEQYF
>16|TRBJ2-5|.|TRBV18|TRBD1
TGTGCCAGCTCACCACCGGGACAGGGGCACCAAGAGACCCAGTACTTC
CASSPPGQGHQETQYF
>14|TRBJ2-7|.|TRBV27|TRBD2
TGTGCCAGCAGTGGATGGGGGGGATCCTACGAGCAGTACTTC
CASSGWGGSYEQYF
>15|TRBJ2-3|once|TRBV7-9|.
TGTGCCAGCAGCCTCCGAGGGGGAGTGCCAGATACGCAGTATTTT
CASSLRGGVPDTQYF
>19|TRBJ1-2|.|TRBV7-8|TRBD1
TGTGCCAGCAGCTTAGGGGCTTCGGGACAGGGGGCCGGGGTCTATGGCTACACCTTC
CASSLGASGQGAGVYGYTF
>14|TRBJ1-4|.|TRBV30|.
TGTGCCTGGAATCCTAGGGGTAAGGATGAAAAACTGTTTTTT
CAWNPRGKDEKLFF
>15|TRBJ2-5|.|TRBV7-2|.
TGTGCCAGCAGCTTAGTGTCTAGGAGAGTGGAGACCCAGTACTTC
CASSLVSRRVETQYF
>13|TRBJ1-5|.|TRBV7-6|.
TGTGCCAGCAGCACAAGCGGCGGTCAGCCCCAGCATTTT
CASSTSGGQPQHF
>19|TRBJ2-3|.|TRBV27|TRBD2
TGTGCCAGCACCCTACTAGCGGGGGGCCCTGGGGGGTCTACAGATACGCAGTATTTT
CASTLLAGGPGGSTDTQYF
>10|TRBJ1-1|few|TRBV19|.
TGTGCCCAGGGAATTACTGAAGCTTTCTTT
CAQGITEAFF